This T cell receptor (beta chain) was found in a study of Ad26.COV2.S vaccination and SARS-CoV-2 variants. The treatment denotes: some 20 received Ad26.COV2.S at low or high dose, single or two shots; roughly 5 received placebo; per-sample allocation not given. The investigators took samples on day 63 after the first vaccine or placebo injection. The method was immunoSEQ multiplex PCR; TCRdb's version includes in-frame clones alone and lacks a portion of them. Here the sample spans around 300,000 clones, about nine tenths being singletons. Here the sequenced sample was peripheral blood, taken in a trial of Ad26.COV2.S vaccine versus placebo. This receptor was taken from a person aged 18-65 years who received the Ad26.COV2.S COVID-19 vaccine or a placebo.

The CDR3 sequence: CASSSLGGLQETQYF. CDR3 DNA: TGTGCCAGCAGTTCGTTAGGGGGACTACAAGAGACCCAGTACTTC. The genes are TRBV27 and TRBJ2-5, with a possible D match to TRBD2 (7 bases). The CDR3 loop spans 15 amino acids. Germline V gene data show CDR1 as MNHEY and CDR2 as SMNVEV (reference sequence). Trimming removed 4 bases at V and 2 bases at J, with 14 bases between.